The present T cell receptor beta chain was sequenced within a study of CD8 T cells in ankylosing spondylitis. In germline, CDR1 is SGHRS, CDR2 YFSETQ. Trimming left V 0 bases short and J 7 bases short, with 20 bases between. There are 16 residues in the CDR3. This clonotype was picked up many times. Its antigen is undetermined. TCR beta libraries were made by quantitative 5'-RACE with molecular barcodes. From the 5' RACE reads, TCRdb called clonotypes with MiXCR, one entry per CDR3 protein. The sample holds fewer than 550,000 distinct CDR3 sequences, roughly 5.3% seen once. The study's findings and limits: According to the report, clones linked to the disease were significantly enriched in matched synovial fluid samples taken from ankylosing spondylitis patients. Disease-linked clones had a CD8+ phenotype and relatively low frequency in peripheral blood. Seemingly distinctive of ankylosing spondylitis blood was a TCR beta motif formed by eight highly homologous variants. Previously reported in reactive arthritis synovial fluid and blood were some of the motif variants.

The sequenced material came from blood, either unsorted or a sorted T cell fraction (not recorded which). The chain uses TRBV5-1 and TRBJ2-7, with TRBD2 as a possible D gene (7 bases). The origin of this receptor is a male donor with ankylosing spondylitis. The CDR3 nucleotides read TGCGCCAGCAGCTTGGTGGAAGGCCCGGGGGGCGGTGAGCAGTACTTC. Its protein product is CASSLVEGPGGGEQYF.